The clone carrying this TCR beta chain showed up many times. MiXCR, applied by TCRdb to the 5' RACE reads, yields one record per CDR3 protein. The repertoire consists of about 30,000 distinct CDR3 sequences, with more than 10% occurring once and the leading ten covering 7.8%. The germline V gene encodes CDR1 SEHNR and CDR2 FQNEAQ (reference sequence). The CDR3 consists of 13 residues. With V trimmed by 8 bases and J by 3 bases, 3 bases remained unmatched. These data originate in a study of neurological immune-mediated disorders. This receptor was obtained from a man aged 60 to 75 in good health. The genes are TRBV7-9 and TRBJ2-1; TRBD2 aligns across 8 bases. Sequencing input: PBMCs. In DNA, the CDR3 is TGTGCCAGCGTGGCGGGAGGCTACAATGAGCAGTTCTTC. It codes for CASVAGGYNEQFF.